The 30 T cell receptor beta chains presented below share a single source sample, sequenced in a study of T cell repertoires in cytomegalovirus infection. These receptors' targets are unknown. MiXCR, run by TCRdb on the reads, gives a single entry per CDR3 protein. The data show roughly 220,000 distinct CDR3 sequences, with roughly two fifths seen just once and 55% to 70% held by the top ten. The specimen comprised CD8+ T cells from cultured PBMCs, sampled from culture after CMV antigen stimulation. Receptors were obtained from a human donor in good health (CMV status not recorded). Some clones in this sample may be carry-over from other donors' samples.

The gene calls are TRBV7-6 and TRBJ2-2, with 7 bases aligning to TRBD2. This CDR3 comprises 16 residues. The ends lost 0 bases at V and 1 base at J; junction bases unmatched: 2. The germline V gene has CDR1 SGHVS and CDR2 FNYEAQ. The CDR3 nucleotides read TGTGCCAGCAGCTTAGCGCGGGGGTTGAACACCGGGGAGCTGTTTTTT. Protein sequence: CASSLARGLNTGELFF. The variable domain in full, completed from reference TRBV7-6 and TRBJ2-2, reads GAGVSQSPRYKVTKRGQDVALRCDPISGHVSLYWYRQALGQGPEFLTYFNYEAQQDKSGLPNDRFSAERPEGSISTLTIQRTEQRDSAMYRCASSLARGLNTGELFFGEGSRLTVL.

The table lists this clonotype with many counts. The CDR3 sequence: CASSPGWGTEAFF. In DNA form, the CDR3 reads TGTGCCAGCAGCCCTGGTTGGGGCACTGAAGCTTTCTTT. This chain links TRBV12-3 or TRBV12-4 with TRBJ1-1, with no clear D. This CDR3 region has 13 residues. Trimming took 6 bases from V and 4 from J, leaving 12 bases between them.

V gene TRBV9 combines with J gene TRBJ1-3; D uncertain. The V end was cut by 0 bases, the J end by 3 bases, with 7 bases between. Germline values: CDR1 SGDLS, CDR2 YYNGEE. This CDR3 region has 14 residues. The CDR3 region is CASSVGSIGNTIYF. CDR3 sequence (DNA): TGTGCCAGCAGCGTAGGTTCCATTGGAAACACCATATATTTT.

The J gene is TRBJ2-1, the V gene TRBV28; 8 nucleotides agree with TRBD1. J gave up 8 bases and V 6 bases, and 18 bases lay outside the gene matches. The germline gives CDR1 MDHEN, CDR2 SYDVKM. This CDR3 region has 17 residues. CDR3 nucleotides: TGTGCCAGCAGCTTTCCCCCCTCTTTAGACAGGGGCGATGAGCAGTTCTTC. Amino acids: CASSFPPSLDRGDEQFF.

The chain combines TRBV4-2 with TRBJ2-7; possibly TRBD2 for D (5 bases). CDR3 length equals 13 residues. Trimming cost V 6 bases and J 5 bases, with 14 bases left between them. Per germline, CDR1 LGHNA and CDR2 YNFKEQ. DNA of the CDR3: TGTGCCAGCAGTGGAGGAGGTCGGGACGAGCAGTACTTC. It translates to CASSGGGRDEQYF.

In its sample, this clonotype was seen a few times. The J gene is TRBJ2-1, the V gene TRBV4-1; the D gene is possibly TRBD2 (6 bases). Germline-derived CDR1 and CDR2 are MGHRA and YSYEKL. V lost 0 bases, J lost 4 bases, and 16 bases lay in between. CDR3 length: 17 amino acids. The CDR3 DNA reads as TGCGCCAGCAGCCAAGATGGGGGGACCGGGGCTTACAATGAGCAGTTCTTC. Amino acids: CASSQDGGTGAYNEQFF.

This clonotype was seen repeatedly, ten times or more. The chain links TRBV7-8 to TRBJ2-1; TRBD2 matches at 7 bases. The V segment lost 8 bases and the J segment 10 bases; nucleotides outside the gene matches: 8. CDR3 length: 12 amino acids. CDR1 and CDR2 from the germline V gene are SGHVS and FQNEAQ. CDR3 bases: TGTGCCAGCCACACGGGGGGTGGAGAGCAGTTCTTC. It translates to CASHTGGGEQFF. The variable domain in full, completed from reference TRBV7-8 and TRBJ2-1, reads GAGVSQSPRYKVAKRGQDVALRCDPISGHVSLFWYQQALGQGPEFLTYFQNEAQLDKSGLPSDRFFAERPEGSVSTLKIQRTQQEDSAVYLCASHTGGGEQFFGPGTRLTVL.

This clonotype was observed at least ten times. The chain has TRBV7-8 and TRBJ2-7, with 11 bases lining up with TRBD2. Germline assignment: CDR1 SGHVS and CDR2 FQNEAQ. J lost 3 bases, V lost 5 bases, and 9 bases had no gene match. The CDR3 is 16 residues long. CDR3 bases: TGTGCCAGCAGCCCTCAACTAGCGGGAGCTGTCTACGAGCAGTACTTC. It yields the protein CASSPQLAGAVYEQYF.

This clonotype was counted a few times. The chain employs TRBV27 and TRBJ1-1, with 8 bases identical to TRBD1. The ends lost 3 bases at V and 2 bases at J; junction bases unmatched: 2. This CDR3 comprises 14 residues. CDR1 is MNHEY, CDR2 SMNVEV, per germline (reference sequence). In DNA, the CDR3 is TGTGCCAGCAGTTTCAGGGGGCTCAACACTGAAGCTTTCTTT. This codes for CASSFRGLNTEAFF.

This clonotype was observed a few times. The CDR3 nucleotides are TGCGCCAGCAGCAGGTGGGGGGACACTGAAGCTTTCTTT. Translating gives CASSRWGDTEAFF. The chain recombines TRBV5-1 with TRBJ1-1, with D possibly being TRBD1 (5 bases). The CDR3 is 13 amino acids. V was clipped by 4 bases and J by 3 bases, with 10 bases between them. In germline, CDR1 is SGHRS, CDR2 YFSETQ.

This clonotype was counted only a few times. The chain carries TRBV7-9 and TRBJ2-7, with 7 bases matching TRBD1. J was trimmed by 5 bases and V by 6 bases; bases with no gene match: 7. Germline-derived CDR1 and CDR2 are SEHNR and FQNEAQ (reference sequence). This CDR3 is built from 13 residues. CDR3 sequence: CASRTGTEDEQYF. The CDR3 region has the DNA TGTGCCAGCAGGACCGGGACAGAAGACGAGCAGTACTTC.

The V and J genes are TRBV19 and TRBJ1-2, with 9 nucleotides matching TRBD1. V dropped 5 bases and J dropped 4; count of bases not matched to a gene: 8. This CDR3 region has 15 residues. Germline values: CDR1 LNHDA, CDR2 SQIVND (reference sequence). The CDR3 reads CASSLDRGLLYGYTF. As DNA, the CDR3 is TGTGCCAGTAGTCTGGACAGGGGTCTTCTCTATGGCTACACCTTC.

This clonotype was found a few times. The chain employs TRBV2 and TRBJ1-5; tentative D call: TRBD1 (6 bases). The CDR3 consists of 13 residues. The germline V and J ends were trimmed by 8 bases and 7 bases, with 15 bases remaining between them. Germline loops: CDR1 SNHLY, CDR2 FYNNEI. In DNA form, the CDR3 reads TGTGCCAGCCACGGGAAAGGGGGGCAGCCCCAGCATTTT. Translation gives CASHGKGGQPQHF.

The CDR3 nucleotides are TGTGCCAGCAGCTTAGGCACTAGCGATGGGGATGAGCAGTTCTTC. Translated, it gives CASSLGTSDGDEQFF. The chain has TRBV7-8 and TRBJ2-1, with 7 bases identical to TRBD2. The CDR3 runs 15 residues. CDR1 is SGHVS, CDR2 FQNEAQ, per germline. The junction had 8 bases not matched to a gene; V was cut back by 1 base and J by 8 bases.

The table lists this clonotype with a few counts. The rearrangement uses TRBV7-8 and TRBJ2-5, with D perhaps matching TRBD2 (5 bases). The CDR3 totals 16 residues. The V gene's germline CDR1 is SGHVS and CDR2 FQNEAQ. Deletions cut 5 bases from V and 5 bases from J, with 21 bases between. The chain's CDR3 is CASSLSGTPKRETQYF. DNA for the CDR3: TGTGCCAGCAGCCTAAGCGGAACCCCTAAGCGGGAGACCCAGTACTTC.

This clonotype was found once. V gene TRBV7-9 combines with J gene TRBJ1-4, with D unresolved. Germline V lookup: CDR1 SEHNR, CDR2 FQNEAQ (reference sequence). CDR3 length equals 12 residues. V dropped 1 base and J dropped 12 bases, with 9 bases sitting between them. CDR3 protein: CASSLVGEELFF. For the CDR3, the DNA is TGTGCCAGCAGCTTAGTTGGGGAGGAACTGTTTTTT.

This clonotype has only a few counts. The chain joins TRBV20-1 to TRBJ2-7; TRBD1 matches at 10 bases. Germline CDR1 is DFQATT and CDR2 is SNEGSKA (reference sequence). There are 13 residues in the CDR3. V was pared by 6 bases and J by 3 bases, with 5 bases of the junction left unmatched. CDR3 coding DNA: TGCAGTGCGCGGACAGGGGGTGACTACGAGCAGTACTTC. Its translation: CSARTGGDYEQYF.

This clonotype has more than one count but fewer than ten. This sequence joins TRBV6-1 and TRBJ2-1; tentative D call: TRBD2 (6 bases). Trimming left V 7 bases short and J 2 bases short, with 15 bases between. Germline-derived CDR1 and CDR2 are MNHNS and SASEGT. The CDR3 has 15 residues. The CDR3 is CASISRESPYNEQFF. In DNA form, the CDR3 reads TGTGCCAGCATCTCTCGGGAGTCCCCCTACAATGAGCAGTTCTTC.

The gene calls are TRBV28 and TRBJ1-5; D is undetermined. The CDR3 is made up of 15 amino acids. Germline CDR1 is MDHEN and CDR2 is SYDVKM. V was shortened by 3 bases and J by 0 bases, with 9 bases between the two germline ends. CDR3 DNA: TGTGCCAGCAGTTTCGGGAGGTATAGCAATCAGCCCCAGCATTTT. It is translated as CASSFGRYSNQPQHF. The variable domain in full, completed from reference TRBV28 and TRBJ1-5, reads DVKVTQSSRYLVKRTGEKVFLECVQDMDHENMFWYRQDPGLGLRLIYFSYDVKMKEKGDIPEGYSVSREKKERFSLILESASTNQTSMYLCASSFGRYSNQPQHFGDGTRLSIL.

The chain combines TRBV5-6 with TRBJ2-7; 11 bases match TRBD2. Per the germline V gene, CDR1 is SGHDT and CDR2 is YYEEEE. The CDR3 is 16 residues long. J lost 2 bases, V lost 2 bases, and 6 bases had no gene match. The CDR3, as DNA: TGTGCCAGCAGCTTACCACTAGCGGGAGTAGCCTACGAGCAGTACTTC. This gives the protein CASSLPLAGVAYEQYF.

This clonotype was detected many times. The chain recombines TRBV7-8 with TRBJ1-2; D may be TRBD1 (6 bases). V shed 3 bases and J shed 4 bases, with 24 bases lying between them. Germline-derived CDR1 and CDR2 are SGHVS and FQNEAQ. This CDR3 spans 18 amino acids. Here the CDR3 DNA reads TGTGCCAGCAGCTTGAACCCGGGACAAGCGAAGGGCGCCTATGGCTACACCTTC. Translation: CASSLNPGQAKGAYGYTF.

DNA of the CDR3: TGCAGCGTTGCCGGGGGATACGAGCAGTACTTC. This sequence encodes CSVAGGYEQYF. This rearrangement joins TRBV29-1 to TRBJ2-7, with D possibly matching TRBD2 (6 bases). Germline CDR1 SQVTM, CDR2 ANQGSEA. Trimming removed 4 bases from V and 4 bases from J, with 8 bases in between. The CDR3 is 11 residues long.

The genes are TRBV5-4 and TRBJ1-4; weak D call: TRBD1 (6 bases). Between the trimmed V and J ends, which lost 0 bases and 7 bases, there was a span of 10 bases. This CDR3 contains 14 residues. CDR1 and CDR2 from the germline V gene are SGHNT and YYREEE (reference sequence). Here the CDR3 DNA reads TGTGCCAGCAGCTTGGGGGGGCGCGGTGAAAAACTGTTTTTT. The encoded protein is CASSLGGRGEKLFF. Drawing the rest from reference TRBV5-4 and TRBJ1-4, the complete variable domain is ETGVTQSPTHLIKTRGQQVTLRCSSQSGHNTVSWYQQALGQGPQFIFQYYREEENGRGNFPPRFSGLQFPNYSSELNVNALELDDSALYLCASSLGGRGEKLFFGSGTQLSVL.

This clonotype was detected a few times. The chain couples TRBV7-3 to TRBJ2-2; weak D call: TRBD2 (7 bases). V gave up 5 bases and J gave up 4 bases, with 23 bases separating them. Per the germline V gene, CDR1 is SGHTA and CDR2 is FQGTGA. The CDR3 runs to 18 residues. CDR3 sequence (DNA): TGTGCCAGCAGCCCGCTAGGAGGGGGGGCCGGAGGCACCGGGGAGCTGTTTTTT. It codes for CASSPLGGGAGGTGELFF.

This chain joins TRBV10-3 and TRBJ2-1, with 14 bases lining up with TRBD2. The CDR3 consists of 16 residues. The germline V gene has CDR1 ENHRY and CDR2 SYGVKD. The junction had 8 bases not matched to a gene; V was cut back by 3 bases and J by 10 bases. The CDR3: CAISDPGTSGSKEQFF. CDR3 in DNA: TGTGCCATCAGTGACCCCGGGACTAGCGGGAGTAAAGAGCAGTTCTTC.

The chain has TRBV19 and TRBJ2-1, with D tentatively TRBD2 (7 bases). Germline-derived CDR1 and CDR2 are LNHDA and SQIVND (reference sequence). Between the trimmed V and J ends, which lost 3 bases and 2 bases, there was a span of 14 bases. The CDR3 loop spans 16 amino acids. CDR3 DNA sequence: TGTGCCAGTAGTATCTTAGGGGGGGTGGCCTACAATGAGCAGTTCTTC. It translates to CASSILGGVAYNEQFF. Filled out from reference TRBV19 and TRBJ2-1, the complete variable domain reads DGGITQSPKYLFRKEGQNVTLSCEQNLNHDAMYWYRQDPGQGLRLIYYSQIVNDFQKGDIAEGYSVSREKKESFPLTVTSAQKNPTAFYLCASSILGGVAYNEQFFGPGTRLTVL.

The CDR3 reads CATHAGVYGYTF. CDR3 in DNA: TGTGCGACCCATGCCGGGGTCTATGGCTACACCTTC. The chain combines TRBV7-2 with TRBJ1-2; D is undetermined. Per germline, CDR1 SGHTA and CDR2 FQGNSA. This CDR3 has 12 residues.

This clonotype was picked up a small number of times. The chain couples TRBV2 to TRBJ1-6, with D hard to call. The V end lost 5 bases, the J end lost 0 bases, and 17 bases lay between the germline ends. The CDR3 runs to 18 residues. Per germline, CDR1 SNHLY and CDR2 FYNNEI. The CDR3 sequence: CASSPPFKSSSYNSPLHF. CDR3 DNA sequence: TGTGCCAGCAGTCCTCCATTTAAGTCAAGCTCCTATAATTCACCCCTCCACTTT.

This sequence joins TRBV12-3 or TRBV12-4 and TRBJ2-1; 7 bases line up with TRBD2. J lost 10 bases, V lost 4 bases, and 7 bases had no gene match. CDR3 length: 13 residues. This CDR3 reads CASSWGGRSEQFF. CDR3 DNA: TGTGCCAGCAGTTGGGGGGGTAGGTCAGAGCAGTTCTTC.

The chain employs TRBV5-4 and TRBJ1-1; no firm D call. Looked up from germline, CDR1 is SGHNT and CDR2 is YYREEE (reference sequence). CDR3 size: 13 residues. Trimming left V 3 bases short and J 4 bases short, with 10 bases between. In DNA form, the CDR3 reads TGTGCCAGCAGCTATCCCGCAGGCACTGAAGCTTTCTTT. Its translation is CASSYPAGTEAFF.